This TCR beta chain was sequenced during a study of post-analysis software for immune sequencing data. Whole-study findings and limits: Controls had significantly higher normalized Chao1 diversity than multiple sclerosis patients. Comparison of patients with controls showed five TRBV segments more frequent in patients, TRBV5-6, TRBV5-1 and TRBV20-1 among them.

The CDR3 totals 14 residues. Sequencing libraries made from TCR beta cDNA carried unique molecular identifiers. Out of roughly 0.95 to 10 million T cells, some 500,000 cDNA molecules were generated. Via MiXCR, TCRdb re-called the PCR reads, giving one row per CDR3 protein. This table holds about 500,000 distinct CDR3 sequences, less than 45% found once. This clonotype was picked up many times. What it recognizes is unknown. Mismatch with germline at one junction end may stem from a read error. What was sequenced was blood. This receptor was identified in a girl aged 5-17 years with multiple sclerosis. J is TRBJ2-3 and V is TRBV12-3 or TRBV12-4; weak D call: TRBD2 (5 bases). The CDR3 loop is CASSLAGSTDTQYF. The DNA of the CDR3 is TGCGCCAGCAGCTTGGCGGGTAGCACAGATACGCAGTATTTT.